This is a list of T cell receptor beta chains from one sample in a study of blood T cell repertoires in COVID-19. Assay used: immunoSEQ multiplex PCR; TCRdb lists only in-frame clones, some missing. The repertoire has more than 100,000 clones, more than 85% of them found once; the top ten carry roughly 18%. Sequenced input: peripheral blood. These receptors were taken from a man aged 50 or older with active or convalescent COVID-19. Each CDR3 is given with its conserved first and last residue. The order of the fields is D gene, V gene, clone size, J gene, CDR3 DNA, CDR3 protein. The D gene is left open where the match is weak. The listing skips clone size in some rows; elsewhere it reads once, few, many or a size class.

NA	TRBV6-4	NA	TRBJ1-1	TGTGCCAGCAGTTCCGGGACAAACTCTGAAGCTTTCTTT	CASSSGTNSEAFF
TRBD2	TRBV19	few	TRBJ2-3	TGTGCCAGTAGTATAGGAAGCGGGGGACTGAGCACAGATACGCAGTATTTT	CASSIGSGGLSTDTQYF
TRBD2	TRBV11-3	NA	TRBJ2-2	TGTGCCAGCAGCTTCGGGCTAGCGGGAGGGAACACCGGGGAGCTGTTTTTT	CASSFGLAGGNTGELFF
NA	TRBV19	NA	TRBJ2-1	TGTGCCAGTAGTACAGGGCATTCTGGTGAGCAGTTCTTC	CASSTGHSGEQFF
NA	TRBV2	NA	TRBJ1-3	TGTGCCAGCAGTGGACAGTTCGTCTCTGGAAACACCATATATTTT	CASSGQFVSGNTIYF
NA	TRBV3-1/TRBV3-2	NA	TRBJ1-5	TGTGCCAGCAGCCAAGATCCCATCCAGCCCCAGCATTTT	CASSQDPIQPQHF
NA	TRBV18	NA	TRBJ2-5	TGTGCCAGCTCACGATCTCAAGGGAGCGAGACCCAGTACTTC	CASSRSQGSETQYF
NA	TRBV19	NA	TRBJ2-3	TGTGCCAGTAGTATAGGACGCACTAGTCATATAGATACGCAGTATTTT	CASSIGRTSHIDTQYF
TRBD1	TRBV25-1	NA	TRBJ1-1	TGTGCCAGCAGTCCACTGACAGGGGTGAACACTGAAGCTTTCTTT	CASSPLTGVNTEAFF
NA	TRBV6-5	NA	TRBJ2-5	TGTGCCAGCAGTTACATCGGTCGGGAGACCCAGTACTTC	CASSYIGRETQYF
NA	TRBV7-9	NA	TRBJ1-5	TGTGCCAGCAGAGGCGGGGGACCCTATCAGCCCCAGCATTTT	CASRGGGPYQPQHF
NA	TRBV21-1	NA	TRBJ1-2	TGTGCCAGCAGCCCCCCCGAGCCTAGTGTCTGGGGCTACACCTTC	CASSPPEPSVWGYTF
TRBD1	TRBV6-6	NA	TRBJ1-1	TGTGCCAGCAGCCCACAGGGGGCAGAGACTGAAGCTTTCTTT	CASSPQGAETEAFF
NA	TRBV1	NA	TRBJ2-4	TGCACCAGCAGCTGCCCCGGGACTAGCGGAATACCCAAAAACATTCAGTACTTC	CTSSCPGTSGIPKNIQYF
TRBD2	TRBV23-1	NA	TRBJ2-3	TGCGCCAGCAGTTTCCTTGTGCGGGGGGTCACAGATACGCAGTATTTT	CASSFLVRGVTDTQYF
TRBD2	TRBV3-1/TRBV3-2	NA	TRBJ2-7	TGTGCCAGCAGCCAAGGACTAGCGGCCTCCTCCTACGAGCAGTACTTC	CASSQGLAASSYEQYF
NA	TRBV27	once	TRBJ2-5	TGTGCCAGCAGTTTACGGGGGAGCGGGACCCAGTACTTC	CASSLRGSGTQYF
TRBD1	TRBV12-3/TRBV12-4	NA	TRBJ1-2	TGTGCCAGCAGTTTGGACAGGTCCGGCTACACCTTC	CASSLDRSGYTF
NA	TRBV19	few	TRBJ2-7	TGTGCCAGTAGTCCCAGGTTGTCCTCCTACGAGCAGTACTTC	CASSPRLSSYEQYF
TRBD1	TRBV28	NA	TRBJ1-2	TGTGCCAGCAGTTTCCGGGACAGGGCAATTGGCTACACCTTC	CASSFRDRAIGYTF
TRBD1	TRBV5-5	NA	TRBJ2-2	TGTGCCAGCAGCTTCACAGGGGGCGGGGAGCTGTTTTTT	CASSFTGGGELFF
TRBD1	TRBV5-1	NA	TRBJ2-5	TGCGCCAGCAGACCGGGTCAGGGGGCCCAGTACTTC	CASRPGQGAQYF
NA	TRBV11-1	NA	TRBJ1-2	TGTGCCAGCAGCTTAGACCCGCCCGCGGGCTACACCTTC	CASSLDPPAGYTF
NA	TRBV4-2	NA	TRBJ2-1	TGTGCCAGCAGCCAAGTGCGGGGCAATGAGCAGTTCTTC	CASSQVRGNEQFF
NA	TRBV30	NA	TRBJ1-1	TGTGCCTGGAGTGTAAACAGCCTGAACACTGAAGCTTTCTTT	CAWSVNSLNTEAFF
TRBD1	TRBV20-1	NA	TRBJ1-2	TGCAGTGCGACAGGGTATCGTGGCTACACCTTC	CSATGYRGYTF
NA	TRBV15	NA	TRBJ2-1	TGTGCCACCAGCAGAGTAACATGGGAGGCCCGCTACAATGAGCAGTTCTTC	CATSRVTWEARYNEQFF
NA	TRBV3-1/TRBV3-2	NA	TRBJ1-5	TGTGCCAGCAGCCAAGGACACGGCGGCAATCAGCCCCAGCATTTT	CASSQGHGGNQPQHF
TRBD2	TRBV18	NA	TRBJ2-5	TGTGCCACCACGCGGGGGGCCGGAGAGACCCAGTACTTC	CATTRGAGETQYF
TRBD1	TRBV7-9	NA	TRBJ1-2	TGTGCCAGCAGCTTAGGGGACAGAATACTGGACTATGGCTACACCTTC	CASSLGDRILDYGYTF
NA	TRBV4-1	NA	TRBJ1-4	TGCGCCAGCAGCCAAGATAAGATCGGAATTGGGCCTGGCGTCGCTAAACTGTTTTTT	CASSQDKIGIGPGVAKLFF
TRBD1	TRBV18	NA	TRBJ1-6	TGTGCCAGCTCTACGGACAGGGGAGCTTCACCCCTCCACTTT	CASSTDRGASPLHF
NA	TRBV7-2	once	TRBJ2-7	TGTGCCAGCAGCTCCACGGGGAGCCTGAACGAGCAGTACTTC	CASSSTGSLNEQYF
TRBD2	TRBV12-5	once	TRBJ2-1	TGTGCTAGTGGTTTGGAGAGCGGGAGGGCCACATTCTTC	CASGLESGRATFF
NA	TRBV2	NA	TRBJ1-2	TGTGCCAGCAGTGAAGGTACAGCTGAAAACTATGGCTACACCTTC	CASSEGTAENYGYTF
NA	TRBV24-1	NA	TRBJ2-3	TGTGCCACCAGTGAAACGGAACAGGGAACAGATACGCAGTATTTT	CATSETEQGTDTQYF
TRBD2	TRBV20-1	NA	TRBJ2-7	TGCAGTGCTAGTGGTCTAGCGGGGGGAATCCAACCCTACGAGCAGTACTTC	CSASGLAGGIQPYEQYF
NA	TRBV12-2	NA	TRBJ1-5	TGTGCAAGTCGCGGCACCGGGACAGGGGGATTCAATCAGCCCCAGCATTTT	CASRGTGTGGFNQPQHF
TRBD1	TRBV30	NA	TRBJ1-3	TGTGCCTGGAGTGTAGGGACAGGATTCTCTGGAAACACCATATATTTT	CAWSVGTGFSGNTIYF
TRBD2	TRBV28	NA	TRBJ2-1	TGTGCCAGCAGTTTAGCGGGTCCGGGGGGCAATGAGCAGTTCTTC	CASSLAGPGGNEQFF
TRBD1	TRBV11-2	NA	TRBJ1-2	TGTGCCAGCAGCTTAGCTTATCTCCGGACAGGGGGCGGGGGCTACACCTTC	CASSLAYLRTGGGGYTF
NA	TRBV27	NA	TRBJ2-1	TGTGCCAGCAGTTCAACTACTAGTTATGAGCAGTTCTTC	CASSSTTSYEQFF
NA	TRBV12-5	once	TRBJ1-1	TGTGCTAGTGGCGTGGGCAGGGAAGCTTTCTTT	CASGVGREAFF
TRBD2	TRBV4-1	NA	TRBJ2-1	TGCGCCAGCAGCCAAGGGCTTAGCGGGCCCTCCTACAATGAGCAGTTCTTC	CASSQGLSGPSYNEQFF
NA	TRBV11-1	NA	TRBJ2-1	TGTGCCAGCTGCGAGGCAGGGTCCTACAATGAGCAGTTCTTC	CASCEAGSYNEQFF
NA	TRBV20-1	NA	TRBJ1-3	TGCAGTGCTAGATGGGGGGACACCATATATTTT	CSARWGDTIYF
NA	TRBV7-2	NA	TRBJ2-7	TGTGCCAGCAGCTTCCGGCAGGGAGGCCACGAGCAGTACTTC	CASSFRQGGHEQYF
TRBD1	TRBV19	NA	TRBJ2-1	TGTGCCAGTAGGTCCCTGAGGGGACAGGGGGCGAGCAATGAGCAGTTCTTC	CASRSLRGQGASNEQFF
NA	TRBV7-2	NA	TRBJ2-5	TGTGCCAGCAGCTTAGGATCTGGGGGGGAGACCCAGTACTTC	CASSLGSGGETQYF
TRBD1	TRBV9	once	TRBJ1-5	TGTGCCAGCAGCGCTGGGACAGGGGTTCAGCCCCAGCATTTT	CASSAGTGVQPQHF
NA	TRBV19	few	TRBJ1-1	TGTGCCAGTAGTACCGGCAGGGGAGAGGTTTTCTTT	CASSTGRGEVFF
NA	TRBV4-1	NA	TRBJ2-1	TGCGCCAGCAGCCAAGATCATCTAGGGGATGAGCAGTTCTTC	CASSQDHLGDEQFF
NA	TRBV24-1	NA	TRBJ2-3	TGTGCCACCAGTGAGGGGCCCACAGATACGCAGTATTTT	CATSEGPTDTQYF
TRBD1	TRBV10-3	once	TRBJ1-3	TGTGCCATCAATCCGGGACAGGCTGGAAACACCATATATTTT	CAINPGQAGNTIYF
NA	TRBV24-1	NA	TRBJ2-1	TGTGCCACCAGTGAAGGCGGATCGTACAATGAGCAGTTCTTC	CATSEGGSYNEQFF
NA	TRBV3-1/TRBV3-2	NA	TRBJ1-3	TGTGCCAGCAGCCAGGCAGGGGAAAACACCATATATTTT	CASSQAGENTIYF
NA	TRBV11-2	NA	TRBJ1-4	TGTGCCAGCAGCTCATCGCAGGGTAGGCCTAATGAAAAACTGTTTTTT	CASSSSQGRPNEKLFF
NA	TRBV12-5	NA	TRBJ2-5	TGTGCTAGTGGTTTATCCACCGACATGGGAGAGACCCAGTACTTC	CASGLSTDMGETQYF